This T cell receptor (beta chain) stems from a study of CD8+ T cells in alopecia areata. Study-level findings and limits: It was observed that many expanded lesional clones persisted in scalp and blood during tofacitinib. Unlike in mice, where it was clearer, TCR sharing across patients was less clear, possibly HLA-related.

Treatment: oral pan-JAK inhibitor, 5-10 mg twice daily. Lesional scalp punch biopsies and peripheral blood came from alopecia areata patients. PBMCs, the starting material, were the source of sorted CD4+ and CD8+ T cells. As the sequencing template, cDNA was produced by extracting RNA and reverse transcribing it. This table comes from immunoSEQ multiplex PCR, and its TCRdb copy is limited to in-frame clones, with some not included. The table records approximately 280,000 clones, over 45% of them present only once. Germline V lookup: CDR1 SQVTM, CDR2 ANQGSEA. The CDR3 consists of 13 residues. J gave up 3 bases and V 5 bases, and 7 bases lay outside the gene matches. This clone was counted a few times. The target antigen is unknown.

The clonotype originates from a human donor with alopecia areata. The J gene is TRBJ2-7, the V gene TRBV29-1, with 7 bases matching TRBD1. This specimen consisted of CD4+ T cells sorted from blood, obtained at week 24, from a patient treated with tofacitinib. The CDR3 DNA follows: TGCAGCGTTATCAGGGGGTTAGGCTACGAGCAGTACTTC. It is translated as CSVIRGLGYEQYF.